The rows below give T cell receptor beta chains drawn from one sample of a study of blood T cell repertoires in COVID-19. Some clones are missing from TCRdb's copy, which holds only in-frame ones; the method was immunoSEQ multiplex PCR. The sample gives 250,000 to 400,000 clones, approximately 88% of which show up once; roughly 1.7% is in the top ten. The specimen was peripheral blood. These receptors all come from a woman aged 25 to 39 with COVID-19, enrolled during active disease. Both conserved end residues are part of each CDR3. Each record gives: clone size, D gene, J gene, V gene, CDR3 DNA, CDR3 protein. The D gene is left open where the match is weak. Expanded clones get a size class; other rows say once, few or many, or leave the size out.

size: once
D: .
J: TRBJ1-3
V: TRBV7-7
DNA: TGTGCTAGCGGTACAGGGCCCGGAAACACCATATATTTT
CDR3: CASGTGPGNTIYF

size: .
D: TRBD2
J: TRBJ2-5
V: TRBV9
DNA: TGTGCCAGCAGCGTAGGACGGGGGGTCGAGACCCAGTACTTC
CDR3: CASSVGRGVETQYF

size: .
D: .
J: TRBJ2-2
V: TRBV7-8
DNA: TGTGCCAGCAGCTTAGCGGGGGCAGGGACCTACACCGGGGAGCTGTTTTTT
CDR3: CASSLAGAGTYTGELFF

size: .
D: .
J: TRBJ2-3
V: TRBV19
DNA: TGTGCCAGTAGTTCCAGACAGGAGGCAGATACGCAGTATTTT
CDR3: CASSSRQEADTQYF

size: .
D: .
J: TRBJ1-6
V: TRBV11-2
DNA: TGTGCCAGCAGCCCCCAATCGGGGGGCCTGGGTTCACCCCTCCACTTT
CDR3: CASSPQSGGLGSPLHF

size: .
D: .
J: TRBJ1-2
V: TRBV10-3
DNA: TGTGCCGCCCGAGATCAGTCAGGGCCTAACTATGGCCACACCTTC
CDR3: CAARDQSGPNYGHTF

size: .
D: TRBD1
J: TRBJ1-5
V: TRBV7-9
DNA: TGTGCCAGCAGCCGGACAGGGGGCAATCAGCCCCAGCATTTT
CDR3: CASSRTGGNQPQHF

size: .
D: .
J: TRBJ1-5
V: TRBV5-3
DNA: TGTGCCAGAAGCTTGGACAGCCAGAATAGCAATCAGCCCCAGCATTTT
CDR3: CARSLDSQNSNQPQHF

size: .
D: .
J: TRBJ1-5
V: TRBV30
DNA: TGTGCCTGGAGTGCGGGGTGGCAGCCCCAGCATTTT
CDR3: CAWSAGWQPQHF

size: .
D: .
J: TRBJ1-2
V: TRBV28
DNA: TGTGCCAGCAGTTTAGGGGCCCCCTCACAGGGTGTAGGGGAGAGGTCTGGCTACACCTTC
CDR3: CASSLGAPSQGVGERSGYTF

size: .
D: TRBD1
J: TRBJ1-1
V: TRBV7-2
DNA: TGTGCCAGCAGCTCTCGACAGGGGGCGTCAAAGAACACTGAAGCTTTCTTT
CDR3: CASSSRQGASKNTEAFF

size: .
D: .
J: TRBJ1-5
V: TRBV15
DNA: TGTGCCACCAGCAGAGACGGGACTGAGTTGCAACCCCAGCATTTT
CDR3: CATSRDGTELQPQHF

size: .
D: .
J: TRBJ1-3
V: TRBV3-1/TRBV3-2
DNA: TGTGCCAGCAGCCAAATGGAGGGGTCGCGGATCTCTGGAAACACCATATATTTT
CDR3: CASSQMEGSRISGNTIYF

size: .
D: .
J: TRBJ2-4
V: TRBV11-2
DNA: TGTGCCAGCAGCTCCCCGGCGGGACAGATGTACTTC
CDR3: CASSSPAGQMYF

size: .
D: TRBD2
J: TRBJ2-5
V: TRBV15
DNA: TGTGCCACCAGCAGAGACCCCCGGGGGGTGACTAGCGGAGGCCAAGAGACCCAGTACTTC
CDR3: CATSRDPRGVTSGGQETQYF

size: .
D: TRBD2
J: TRBJ2-2
V: TRBV2
DNA: TGTGCCAGCAGTGCAGGACTAGCGGGGGGGCCGATCGACGGGGAGCTGTTTTTT
CDR3: CASSAGLAGGPIDGELFF

size: .
D: .
J: TRBJ2-5
V: TRBV4-3
DNA: TGCGCCAGCAGCCAAGACTCTTGGGCAGGCACCCAGTACTTC
CDR3: CASSQDSWAGTQYF

size: .
D: TRBD1
J: TRBJ1-2
V: TRBV5-3
DNA: TGTGCCAGAAGCTCCACCCCCAGGGGGCTTTGTGGCTACACCTTC
CDR3: CARSSTPRGLCGYTF

size: .
D: .
J: TRBJ2-1
V: TRBV2
DNA: TGTGCCAGCATAAAAGGGGGTAGGGTTGACAATGAGCAGTTCTTC
CDR3: CASIKGGRVDNEQFF

size: .
D: .
J: TRBJ1-1
V: TRBV5-1
DNA: TGCGCCAGCAGCCCCACGGGTAGGAACACTGAAGCTTTCTTT
CDR3: CASSPTGRNTEAFF

size: .
D: TRBD1
J: TRBJ2-1
V: TRBV27
DNA: TGTGCCAGCAGGCCGGGACAGGGGGCTTACAATGAGCAGTTCTTC
CDR3: CASRPGQGAYNEQFF

size: .
D: TRBD2
J: TRBJ2-7
V: TRBV25-1
DNA: TGTGCCAGCACCGGAGCCGGGGGGAGGGAGTACTTC
CDR3: CASTGAGGREYF

size: .
D: TRBD1
J: TRBJ2-7
V: TRBV5-1
DNA: TGCGCCAGCAGCGTTAGGGACAGGGTGGACGAGCAGTACTTC
CDR3: CASSVRDRVDEQYF

size: .
D: TRBD1
J: TRBJ1-1
V: TRBV28
DNA: TGTGCCAGCAGTTCGATGACAGGGTTCCCAGCTTTCTTT
CDR3: CASSSMTGFPAFF

size: .
D: .
J: TRBJ1-2
V: TRBV5-1
DNA: TGCGCCAGCAGCTTACCAGGGTATGGCTACACCTTC
CDR3: CASSLPGYGYTF

size: .
D: .
J: TRBJ2-2
V: TRBV9
DNA: TGTGCCAGCAGCGTAGGAGGAATCACCGGGGAGCTGTTTTTT
CDR3: CASSVGGITGELFF

size: .
D: TRBD1
J: TRBJ1-4
V: TRBV19
DNA: TGTGCCACAACACCGGGACAGGGAAGTGAAAAACTGTTTTTT
CDR3: CATTPGQGSEKLFF

size: .
D: TRBD1
J: TRBJ2-3
V: TRBV7-2
DNA: TGTGCCAGCAGCTCCCCGACAGGGAGCACAGATACGCAGTATTTT
CDR3: CASSSPTGSTDTQYF

size: .
D: .
J: TRBJ1-5
V: TRBV7-9
DNA: TGTGCCAGCAGCTTAGAGGGGGGCAATCAGCCCCAGCATTTT
CDR3: CASSLEGGNQPQHF

size: .
D: .
J: TRBJ1-2
V: TRBV29-1
DNA: TGCAGCGTTGATACTGATAATAACTATGGCTACACCTTC
CDR3: CSVDTDNNYGYTF

size: .
D: .
J: TRBJ1-5
V: TRBV29-1
DNA: TGCAGCGGGGCCGACTCTGCAGGGCAGCCCCAGCATTTT
CDR3: CSGADSAGQPQHF

size: .
D: TRBD2
J: TRBJ2-3
V: TRBV5-1
DNA: TGCGCCAGCAGGTCTAGCGGGGGTCCAGATACGCAGTATTTT
CDR3: CASRSSGGPDTQYF

size: once
D: .
J: TRBJ1-2
V: TRBV6-5
DNA: TGTGCCGGCCTTGAGGGGGATGGCTACACCTTC
CDR3: CAGLEGDGYTF

size: .
D: TRBD1
J: TRBJ2-1
V: TRBV7-9
DNA: TGTGCCAGCAGCCCACGGGACAGGCTCTTATACAATGAGCAGTTCTTC
CDR3: CASSPRDRLLYNEQFF

size: .
D: TRBD2
J: TRBJ2-2
V: TRBV4-1
DNA: TGCGCCAGCAGCCAGCGGACTAGCGGCACCGGGGAGCTGTTTTTT
CDR3: CASSQRTSGTGELFF

size: once
D: .
J: TRBJ2-3
V: TRBV2
DNA: TGTGCCAGCACCCCCAGCGCTACGCAGTATTTT
CDR3: CASTPSATQYF

size: .
D: TRBD2
J: TRBJ2-3
V: TRBV6-1
DNA: TGTGCCAGCAGTGAGAAAGGGACTAGCGACAACACAGATACGCAGTATTTT
CDR3: CASSEKGTSDNTDTQYF

size: .
D: .
J: TRBJ1-2
V: TRBV19
DNA: TGTGCCAGTGGAACAGTACCTAACTATGGCTACACCTTC
CDR3: CASGTVPNYGYTF

size: .
D: .
J: TRBJ1-3
V: TRBV6-5
DNA: TGTGCCAGCAGTTCCCACAGGGACTCTGGAAACACCATATATTTT
CDR3: CASSSHRDSGNTIYF